The subject of this entry is one T cell receptor beta chain. The antigen is not known. CD8 cells classed as naive were CD45RO-negative and positively selected for CCR7, excluding terminally differentiated effector memory CD45RA+ cells. The sample comes from a study of shared clonotypes between healthy human individuals. Whole-study findings and limits: With a few donors compared, around 5.4% of naive CD4 clonotypes were shared. Compared with memory subsets, naive subsets generally had larger estimated richness.

Repertoires were generated with immunoSEQ multiplex PCR, while TCRdb's copy carries only in-frame clones and drops some. The table lists fewer than 1 million clones, about 96% of them singletons, with less than 0.25% in the top ten. Sequenced: naive CD8+ T cells sorted from blood. The receptor was derived from a young man in good health.

The CDR3 nucleotides read TGTGCCAGCAGCTTAGACGGTAGCAATCAGCCCCAGCATTTT. This translates into CASSLDGSNQPQHF. The gene calls are TRBV11-2 and TRBJ1-5; no reliable D call. V lost 0 bases and J lost 0, with 3 bases in between. The CDR3 is made up of 14 amino acids. From germline, CDR1 is SGHAT and CDR2 FQNNGV.